The 17 T cell receptor beta chains below come from one sample, sequenced in a study of PD-L1 blockade in urothelial cancer. Produced via immunoSEQ multiplex PCR; TCRdb's table is partial and in-frame only. The sample carries about 90,000 clones, approximately 82% recorded once. As for time point: peripheral blood 6 weeks after treatment start. The starting material was PBMCs, obtained around atezolizumab (anti-PD-L1) treatment. The receptors originated from a man aged 65 to 85 with urothelial cancer.

This clone was observed once. V gene TRBV7-9 combines with J gene TRBJ2-7; TRBD1 aligns across 9 bases. The J segment lost 2 bases and the V segment lost 3 bases, leaving 2 bases of the junction unmatched. There are 14 residues in the CDR3. CDR1 and CDR2 (germline): SEHNR, FQNEAQ (reference sequence). The CDR3 spells CASSLTGGTYEQYF. In DNA, the CDR3 is TGTGCCAGCAGCTTGACAGGGGGAACCTACGAGCAGTACTTC. Full variable domain (rest looked up from reference TRBV7-9 and TRBJ2-7): DTGVSQNPRHKITKRGQNVTFRCDPISEHNRLYWYRQTLGQGPEFLTYFQNEAQLEKSRLLSDRFSAERPKGSFSTLEIQRTEQGDSAMYLCASSLTGGTYEQYFGPGTRLTVT.

The chain combines TRBV5-1 with TRBJ2-1; weak D call: TRBD1 (5 bases). Germline V gene sequence: CDR1 SGHRS, CDR2 YFSETQ. The CDR3 is made up of 15 amino acids. The V end was cut by 1 base, the J end by 3 bases, with 11 bases between. The CDR3 reads CASSLLGLVYNEQFF. CDR3 nucleotide sequence: TGCGCCAGCAGCTTGTTGGGGCTTGTCTACAATGAGCAGTTCTTC.

This rearrangement joins TRBV6-1 to TRBJ2-5; TRBD1 matches at 10 bases. CDR3 length: 16 amino acids. Germline V gene sequence: CDR1 MNHNS, CDR2 SASEGT. The V and J ends lost 4 bases and 5 bases, in that order; junction bases with no gene match: 10. CDR3 region: CASSVGTGAALETQYF. The DNA for the CDR3 is TGTGCCAGCAGTGTTGGGACAGGGGCCGCCCTGGAGACCCAGTACTTC.

The chain couples TRBV7-2 to TRBJ2-7, with 10 positions matching TRBD1. Per the germline V gene, CDR1 is SGHTA and CDR2 is FQGNSA. This CDR3 contains 15 residues. The trim removed 0 bases at V and 3 bases at J, leaving 2 bases unmatched. DNA for the CDR3: TGTGCCAGCAGCTTAGCGGGACAGGGGAGCTACGAGCAGTACTTC. It translates to CASSLAGQGSYEQYF.

J is TRBJ1-2 and V is TRBV21-1; the table's TRBD1 call for D was not verified on the DNA. TRBV21-1 is noted as a pseudogene. The CDR3 is 10 residues long. The CDR3 protein is CASSRQGYTF. CDR3 bases: TGTGCCAGCAGCCGACAGGGGTATACCTTC.

This clone was seen a single time. The rearrangement links TRBV9 to TRBJ2-3, with D possibly TRBD2 on 5 matching bases. The CDR3 extends over 12 amino acids. Trimming took 2 bases from V and 5 from J, leaving 6 bases between them. CDR1 SGDLS and CDR2 YYNGEE come from the germline V gene. The CDR3 sequence: CASSVAGDTQYF. The CDR3 DNA reads TGTGCCAGCAGCGTTGCGGGAGATACGCAGTATTTT. Full variable domain (outside the CDR3, taken from reference TRBV9 and TRBJ2-3): DSGVTQTPKHLITATGQRVTLRCSPRSGDLSVYWYQQSLDQGLQFLIQYYNGEERAKGNILERFSAQQFPDLHSELNLSSLELGDSALYFCASSVAGDTQYFGPGTRLTVL.

This rearrangement joins TRBV2 to TRBJ2-7; TRBD1 matches at 8 bases. Per germline, CDR1 SNHLY and CDR2 FYNNEI. The CDR3 covers 14 residues. V was clipped by 4 bases and J by 4 bases; unmatched bases: 6. The CDR3 bases are TGTGCCAGCAGTGCACAGGGGGTCCCTTACGAGCAGTACTTC. Translation: CASSAQGVPYEQYF.

V gene TRBV27 combines with J gene TRBJ2-4, with 9 positions matching TRBD2. The CDR3 spans 12 residues. V was pared by 6 bases and J by 16 bases, with 10 bases of the junction left unmatched. Germline CDR1 MNHEY, CDR2 SMNVEV (reference sequence). The CDR3 bases are TGTGCCAGCAGGGGCTTAGCGGGGGCGGAATACTTC. Translated, it gives CASRGLAGAEYF.

The chain employs TRBV7-9 and TRBJ2-7, with 7 bases matching TRBD2. Per germline, CDR1 SEHNR and CDR2 FQNEAQ (reference sequence). V lost 2 bases and J lost 3; bases outside the gene matches: 10. The CDR3 has 16 residues. Written as DNA, the CDR3 is TGTGCCAGCAGCTTAAGGGGAGGGCGGGAAAGCTACGAGCAGTACTTC. It codes for CASSLRGGRESYEQYF.

The V and J genes are TRBV10-2 and TRBJ1-4; 10 nucleotides align to TRBD1. This CDR3 has 16 residues. J gave up 4 bases and V 5 bases, and 7 bases lay outside the gene matches. The germline gives CDR1 WSHSY, CDR2 SAAADI. The CDR3 bases are TGCGCCAGCAGTCCTTACCGGGACAGGGGTAATGAAAAACTGTTTTTT. Protein sequence: CASSPYRDRGNEKLFF.

The rearrangement links TRBV7-8 to TRBJ2-2; TRBD2 matches 9 bases. V dropped 1 base and J dropped 4; count of bases not matched to a gene: 7. The CDR3 has 17 amino acids. CDR1 is SGHVS and CDR2 is FQNEAQ in the germline V gene. The CDR3 region is CASSLGSGRRGTGELFF. CDR3 sequence (DNA): TGTGCCAGCAGCTTAGGGAGCGGGAGGAGAGGCACCGGGGAGCTGTTTTTT.

This clone was recorded a few times. The J gene is TRBJ2-1, the V gene TRBV6-4, with D possibly being TRBD1 (6 bases). Trimming removed 2 bases from V and 0 bases from J, with 14 bases in between. The CDR3 is made up of 17 amino acids. Germline V gives CDR1 MRHNA, CDR2 SNTAGT. For the CDR3, the DNA is TGTGCCAGCAGTGACCCAGGGGACGCGAGCTCCTACAATGAGCAGTTCTTC. Translation: CASSDPGDASSYNEQFF.

The rearrangement joins TRBV7-2 to TRBJ2-7; no definite D call. Trimming stripped 5 bases from V and 7 bases from J, with 12 bases between. Germline-derived CDR1 and CDR2 are SGHTA and FQGNSA. The CDR3 length is 12 residues. CDR3 sequence: CASSGRFEEQYF. For the CDR3, the DNA is TGTGCCAGCAGCGGGCGCTTTGAAGAGCAGTACTTC.

This sequence joins TRBV7-2 and TRBJ2-3, with 10 bases lining up with TRBD2. V was clipped by 6 bases and J by 4 bases; unmatched bases: 10. The CDR3 sequence is 16 residues long. Germline CDR1 is SGHTA and CDR2 is FQGNSA. In DNA form, the CDR3 reads TGTGCCAGCAGGCGGGCTAGCGGGAGTGGTGCAGATACGCAGTATTTT. Residues: CASRRASGSGADTQYF.

CDR3: CASSIGGSEAFF. As DNA, the CDR3 is TGTGCCAGTAGTATTGGAGGGAGTGAAGCTTTCTTT. V and J are TRBV19 and TRBJ1-1; D is unresolved. The CDR3 length is 12 residues. Trimming cost V 3 bases and J 7 bases, with 9 bases left between them. CDR1 LNHDA and CDR2 SQIVND come from the germline V gene (reference sequence).

The chain carries TRBV27 and TRBJ1-3, with 9 positions matching TRBD1. The CDR3 loop spans 19 amino acids. The V gene end was trimmed by 10 bases and the J gene end by 1 base; junction bases not matched to a gene: 20. The germline V gene encodes CDR1 MNHEY and CDR2 SMNVEV (reference sequence). CDR3 protein: CANPPKTHRDRESGNTIYF. The CDR3 bases are TGTGCCAACCCACCTAAAACTCACCGGGACAGGGAATCTGGAAACACCATATATTTT.

This clone was seen just once. The CDR3 region is CASSFSVVIPNEQFF. CDR3 DNA sequence: TGTGCCAGCAGCTTCTCGGTAGTTATTCCCAATGAGCAGTTCTTC. The chain recombines TRBV5-5 with TRBJ2-1; D is uncertain. V lost 2 bases, J lost 6 bases, and 15 bases lay in between. The germline V gene encodes CDR1 SGHKS and CDR2 YYEKEE (reference sequence). CDR3 size: 15 residues.